The rows below give T cell receptor beta chains drawn from one sample of a study of control samples from healthy donors and cancer patients. The table came from immunoSEQ multiplex PCR; TCRdb's copy has only in-frame clones and leaves some out. The profile shows some 130,000 clones, more than 90% of them singletons. Sequenced material: blood. All receptors derive from a man aged 18 to 35 in good health. Both conserved end residues are part of each CDR3. Each record gives: CDR3 protein, CDR3 DNA, clone size, D gene, J gene, V gene. The D gene is left open where the match is weak. Clone size, where shown, is once, few, many, or a class for clones that have expanded.

CDR3aa: CASSKRQGASYNSPLHF; CDR3nt: TGTGCCAGCAGTAAAAGACAGGGGGCCTCCTATAATTCACCCCTCCACTTT; abundance: -; d_gene: TRBD1; j_gene: TRBJ1-6; v_gene: TRBV2
CDR3aa: CASSEAPGTLGEKLFF; CDR3nt: TGTGCCAGTAGTGAGGCCCCCGGGACTTTAGGTGAAAAACTGTTTTTT; abundance: -; d_gene: -; j_gene: TRBJ1-4; v_gene: TRBV19
CDR3aa: CASSFGAGTQYF; CDR3nt: TGTGCCAGCAGTTTTGGGGCCGGGACGCAGTACTTC; abundance: -; d_gene: -; j_gene: TRBJ2-5; v_gene: TRBV12-3/TRBV12-4
CDR3aa: CASSQSPGSLSTDTQYF; CDR3nt: TGTGCCAGCAGCCAAAGCCCGGGCAGTCTAAGCACAGATACGCAGTATTTT; abundance: -; d_gene: -; j_gene: TRBJ2-3; v_gene: TRBV3-1/TRBV3-2
CDR3aa: CASSRNHEQYF; CDR3nt: TGTGCCAGCAGCCGTAACCACGAGCAGTACTTC; abundance: -; d_gene: -; j_gene: TRBJ2-7; v_gene: TRBV12-3/TRBV12-4
CDR3aa: CASSLERGSNQPQHF; CDR3nt: TGTGCCAGCAGCTTAGAACGGGGTTCCAATCAGCCCCAGCATTTT; abundance: -; d_gene: -; j_gene: TRBJ1-5; v_gene: TRBV7-2
CDR3aa: CASSATLGNTDNEQFF; CDR3nt: TGTGCCAGCAGCGCTACGTTAGGAAACACCGACAATGAGCAGTTCTTC; abundance: -; d_gene: -; j_gene: TRBJ2-1; v_gene: TRBV11-3
CDR3aa: CASPPRLRGTEAFF; CDR3nt: TGTGCCAGCCCCCCAAGACTACGTGGAACTGAAGCTTTCTTT; abundance: -; d_gene: -; j_gene: TRBJ1-1; v_gene: TRBV25-1
CDR3aa: CASSPPGPADQPQHF; CDR3nt: TGTGCCAGCTCACCACCTGGGCCGGCCGATCAGCCCCAGCATTTT; abundance: -; d_gene: -; j_gene: TRBJ1-5; v_gene: TRBV18
CDR3aa: CAWVGASSYNSPLHF; CDR3nt: TGTGCCTGGGTCGGGGCAAGCTCCTATAATTCACCCCTCCACTTT; abundance: -; d_gene: -; j_gene: TRBJ1-6; v_gene: TRBV30
CDR3aa: CASGNGSRPAGELFF; CDR3nt: TGTGCCAGCGGGAACGGCTCTAGGCCCGCCGGGGAGCTGTTTTTT; abundance: -; d_gene: -; j_gene: TRBJ2-2; v_gene: TRBV5-4
CDR3aa: CAWSEGGAVVGTGELFF; CDR3nt: TGTGCCTGGAGTGAGGGGGGGGCCGTCGTGGGCACCGGGGAGCTGTTTTTT; abundance: -; d_gene: -; j_gene: TRBJ2-2; v_gene: TRBV30
CDR3aa: CASSIDNEQFF; CDR3nt: TGTGCCAGTAGTATAGACAATGAGCAGTTCTTC; abundance: -; d_gene: -; j_gene: TRBJ2-1; v_gene: TRBV19
CDR3aa: CASSLRGGHTQYF; CDR3nt: TGTGCCAGCAGCTTACGTGGGGGCCATACGCAGTATTTT; abundance: -; d_gene: -; j_gene: TRBJ2-3; v_gene: TRBV11-3
CDR3aa: CASSEKGTVPTRTEAFF; CDR3nt: TGTGCCAGCTCCGAGAAAGGGACAGTTCCCACGCGCACTGAAGCTTTCTTT; abundance: -; d_gene: TRBD1; j_gene: TRBJ1-1; v_gene: TRBV18
CDR3aa: CASSVSGGPNEQFF; CDR3nt: TGTGCCAGTAGTGTTAGCGGGGGGCCGAATGAGCAGTTCTTC; abundance: -; d_gene: TRBD2; j_gene: TRBJ2-1; v_gene: TRBV19
CDR3aa: CASSTLVGGTGKRYQPQHF; CDR3nt: TGTGCCAGTAGTACTCTAGTAGGGGGGACAGGGAAACGGTATCAGCCCCAGCATTTT; abundance: -; d_gene: TRBD1; j_gene: TRBJ1-5; v_gene: TRBV19
CDR3aa: CASSFGTGMSSPLHF; CDR3nt: TGCGCCAGCAGCTTTGGGACAGGGATGAGTTCACCCCTCCACTTT; abundance: once; d_gene: TRBD1; j_gene: TRBJ1-6; v_gene: TRBV5-1
CDR3aa: CASSLSTDRYGYTF; CDR3nt: TGTGCCAGCAGCTTATCGACAGACCGCTATGGCTACACCTTC; abundance: -; d_gene: -; j_gene: TRBJ1-2; v_gene: TRBV7-9
CDR3aa: CASSSQGNTEAFF; CDR3nt: TGTGCCAGCAGCTCACAGGGAAACACTGAAGCTTTCTTT; abundance: -; d_gene: -; j_gene: TRBJ1-1; v_gene: TRBV13
CDR3aa: CAISESSDTQYF; CDR3nt: TGTGCCATCAGTGAGTCGTCGGATACGCAGTATTTT; abundance: -; d_gene: -; j_gene: TRBJ2-3; v_gene: TRBV10-3
CDR3aa: CASSLIDRTYEQYF; CDR3nt: TGTGCCAGCAGCTTGATAGACAGAACCTACGAGCAGTACTTC; abundance: once; d_gene: -; j_gene: TRBJ2-7; v_gene: TRBV5-6